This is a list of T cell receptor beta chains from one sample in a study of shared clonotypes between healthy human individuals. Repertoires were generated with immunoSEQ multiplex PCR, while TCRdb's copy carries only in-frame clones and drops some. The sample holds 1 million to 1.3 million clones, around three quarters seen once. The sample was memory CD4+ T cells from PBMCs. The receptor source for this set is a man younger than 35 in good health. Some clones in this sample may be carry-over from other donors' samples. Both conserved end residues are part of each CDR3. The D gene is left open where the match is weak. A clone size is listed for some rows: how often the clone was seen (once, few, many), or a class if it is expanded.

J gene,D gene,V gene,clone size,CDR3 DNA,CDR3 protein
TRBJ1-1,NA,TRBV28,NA,TGTGCCAGCAGTTTAGCTCGGGTGGGCACTGAAGCTTTCTTT,CASSLARVGTEAFF
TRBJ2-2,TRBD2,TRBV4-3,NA,TGCGCCAGCAGCCAAGATTTTCTAGCGGGAGGGTCGCGCACCGGGGAGCTGTTTTTT,CASSQDFLAGGSRTGELFF
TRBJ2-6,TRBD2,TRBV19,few,TGTGCCAGTAGTAAGACTAGCGGGAGGATTGGGGCCAACGTCCTGACTTTC,CASSKTSGRIGANVLTF
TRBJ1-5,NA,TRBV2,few,TGTGCCAGCAGTCGTAACAGAGGCGAGTCTCAGCCCCAGCATTTT,CASSRNRGESQPQHF
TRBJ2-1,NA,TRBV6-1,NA,TGTGCCAGCAGAGATAGACGGGCCCTCAATGAGCAGTTCTTC,CASRDRRALNEQFF
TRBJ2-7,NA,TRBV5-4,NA,TGTGCCAGCAGCTTTGGCCGGGCCGGGGGCGAGCAGTACTTC,CASSFGRAGGEQYF
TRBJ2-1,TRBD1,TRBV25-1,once,TGTGCCAGCAGTGAGGACAGGCGCTTATACAATGAGCAGTTCTTC,CASSEDRRLYNEQFF
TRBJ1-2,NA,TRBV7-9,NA,TGTGCCAGCAGTCCCGCGGGGGGGAACTATGGCTACACCTTC,CASSPAGGNYGYTF
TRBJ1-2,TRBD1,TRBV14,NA,TGTGCCAGCAGCAAGCGACAGGGGGCCTCCGACTATGGCTACACCTTC,CASSKRQGASDYGYTF
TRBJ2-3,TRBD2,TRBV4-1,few,TGCGCCAGCAGCCAAGTAGCGGGAATTTCCTATAGCACAGATACGCAGTATTTT,CASSQVAGISYSTDTQYF
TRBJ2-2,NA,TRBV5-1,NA,TGCGCCAGCAGCCCCGGGACTCTTAGCTCCACCGGGGAGCTGTTTTTT,CASSPGTLSSTGELFF
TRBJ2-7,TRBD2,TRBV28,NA,TGTGCCACTCAAACTAGCGGGAGTTCCTACGAGCAGTACTTC,CATQTSGSSYEQYF
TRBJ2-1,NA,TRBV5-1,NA,TGCGCCAGCAGCTCCCCTGGGGGGGAGCAGTTCTTC,CASSSPGGEQFF
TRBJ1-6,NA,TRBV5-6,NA,TGTGCCAGCAGCTTCGGAACAGGTCAAAATAATTCACCCCTCCACTTT,CASSFGTGQNNSPLHF
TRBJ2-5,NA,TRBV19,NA,TGTGCCAGTAGTATCGCAGGGCAAGAGACCCAGTACTTC,CASSIAGQETQYF
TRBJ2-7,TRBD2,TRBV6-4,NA,TGTGCCAGCAGGGGCCGCTTGTCTAGCGGGGAGAGGGTGCGGTACTTC,CASRGRLSSGERVRYF
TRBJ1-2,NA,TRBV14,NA,TGTGCCAGCAGCCGAGCGGGAAGTCTAGCTGAACTGGATGGCTACACCTTC,CASSRAGSLAELDGYTF
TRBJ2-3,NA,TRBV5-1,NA,TGCGCCAGCAGCTTCTCCTCAGATACGCAGTATTTT,CASSFSSDTQYF
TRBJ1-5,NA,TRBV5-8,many,TGTGCCAGCAGCTTGCGACAATATAGCAATCAGCCCCAGCATTTT,CASSLRQYSNQPQHF
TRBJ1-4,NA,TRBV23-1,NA,TGCGCCAGCAGTCCCCCTCGTGCCGGCTTAGAACGGTCCGTAGTCTATAATGAAAAACTGTTTTTT,CASSPPRAGLERSVVYNEKLFF
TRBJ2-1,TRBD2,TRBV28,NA,TGTGCCAGCAGTTTCCCCGGACTAGCGGGGGCTAATGAGCAGTTCTTC,CASSFPGLAGANEQFF
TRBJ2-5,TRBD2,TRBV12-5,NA,TGTGCTAGTGGTTTAACTAGCGGAGATCAAGAGACCCAGTACTTC,CASGLTSGDQETQYF
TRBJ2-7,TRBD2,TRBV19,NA,TGTGCCAGTAGTAGACTAGCGGGAGTGTACGAGCAGTACTTC,CASSRLAGVYEQYF